Listed here are 2 T cell receptor beta chains from one sample, sequenced in a study of brain T cells in children with intractable seizures. The method was immunoSEQ multiplex PCR; TCRdb's version includes in-frame clones alone and lacks a portion of them. The data show 340,000 or so clones, about 93% seen once. Time point given: blood from clinic visit 5 months post-surgery; TSC patient then seizure free. Sequenced here: peripheral blood, sampled 4 to 5 months after surgery. The receptors here all came from a boy under two years old with tuberous sclerosis and intractable seizures.

This chain uses TRBV11-3 with TRBJ2-7; TRBD1 matches 7 bases. CDR1 and CDR2 (germline): SGHNT, YENEEA. CDR3 length: 14 amino acids. V gave up 5 bases and J gave up 1 base; unmatched junction bases: 5. The CDR3 region has the DNA TGTGCCAGCAGCCGAAGACAGGGTTCCTACGAGCAGTACTTC. Its protein is CASSRRQGSYEQYF.

The chain combines TRBV5-4 with TRBJ2-1; no firm D call. With 0 bases removed from V and 2 bases from J, the gap between germline ends came to 9 bases. This CDR3 comprises 15 residues. Germline lookup yields CDR1 SGHNT and CDR2 YYREEE (reference sequence). The CDR3 nucleotides read TGTGCCAGCAGCTTGGATGGGTCCCCCTACAATGAGCAGTTCTTC. It encodes CASSLDGSPYNEQFF.